The 22 T cell receptor beta chains below all came from one sample that was sequenced in a study of cytomegalovirus exposure and HLA in healthy donors. Use of 60 Vbeta and 13 Jbeta primers characterized the PCR. Repertoires were generated with immunoSEQ multiplex PCR, while TCRdb's copy carries only in-frame clones and drops some. This table holds roughly 160,000 clones, roughly 85% found once. Sample: PBMCs. The receptors were gathered from a man aged 30-40 years in good health and CMV-seropositive.

The gene calls are TRBV2 and TRBJ1-4, with D possibly being TRBD1 (6 bases). Looked up from germline, CDR1 is SNHLY and CDR2 is FYNNEI. The length of the CDR3 is 16 residues. The V end lost 6 bases, the J end lost 3 bases, and 17 bases lay between the germline ends. In DNA, the CDR3 is TGTGCCAGCAGGTGGACAGCTTCTGGAGCTAATGAAAAACTGTTTTTT. Protein: CASRWTASGANEKLFF.

The chain has TRBV18 and TRBJ2-1; 9 bases match TRBD2. Germline V gene sequence: CDR1 KGHSH, CDR2 LQKENI. V lost 6 bases, J lost 3 bases, and 12 bases stayed unmatched. This CDR3 comprises 17 residues. CDR3 loop: CASSLRLAGEIYNEQFF. DNA for the CDR3: TGTGCCAGCTCCCTACGATTAGCGGGAGAGATCTACAATGAGCAGTTCTTC.

The CDR3 sequence: CASSFRQLQDTQYF. CDR3 nucleotide sequence: TGTGCCAGCAGCTTCCGACAGTTACAAGATACGCAGTATTTT. The chain has TRBV7-2 and TRBJ2-3; D is perhaps TRBD1 (5 bases). CDR1 is SGHTA and CDR2 is FQGNSA in the germline V gene. The CDR3 has 14 amino acids. The V end was cut by 3 bases, the J end by 5 bases, with 12 bases between.

The chain recombines TRBV5-1 with TRBJ2-5; D is uncertain. The CDR3 runs 13 residues. CDR1 is SGHRS and CDR2 is YFSETQ in the germline V gene. Trimming removed 7 bases at V and 5 bases at J, with 15 bases between. The CDR3 protein is CASAESAQETQYF. In nucleotides, the CDR3 is TGCGCCAGCGCGGAGTCCGCTCAGGAGACCCAGTACTTC.

This sequence joins TRBV2 and TRBJ2-3, with 7 bases that match TRBD2. With V trimmed by 5 bases and J by 6 bases, 8 bases remained unmatched. CDR3 length equals 14 residues. CDR1 and CDR2 from the germline V gene are SNHLY and FYNNEI. The CDR3 loop is CASSRLGGSDTQYF. The CDR3 region has the DNA TGTGCCAGCAGTCGGCTGGGAGGGTCCGATACGCAGTATTTT.

The chain is built from TRBV7-2 and TRBJ2-2, with 7 bases lining up with TRBD2. The germline CDR1 and CDR2 sequences are SGHTA and FQGNSA. Germline trimming cut 3 bases from V and 5 bases from J; bases unmatched to any gene: 3. This CDR3 is built from 14 residues. CDR3 nucleotide sequence: TGTGCCAGCAGCTTTAGCGGGTCGACCGGGGAGCTGTTTTTT. Translation: CASSFSGSTGELFF. The full variable domain, completed using reference TRBV7-2 and TRBJ2-2, is GAGVSQSPSNKVTEKGKDVELRCDPISGHTALYWYRQSLGQGLEFLIYFQGNSAPDKSGLPSDRFSAERTGGSVSTLTIQRTQQEDSAVYLCASSFSGSTGELFFGEGSRLTVL.

V and J are TRBV5-4 and TRBJ2-5; 12 bases match TRBD2. The trim removed 7 bases at V and 5 bases at J, leaving 9 bases unmatched. Germline CDR1 reads SGHNT; CDR2 reads YYREEE (reference sequence). This CDR3 has 15 residues. The CDR3 sequence is CASQLAGGPGETQYF. The CDR3, as DNA: TGTGCCAGCCAGCTAGCGGGAGGGCCGGGCGAGACCCAGTACTTC.

The chain uses TRBV7-8 and TRBJ1-2; 8 bases line up with TRBD1. J gave up 4 bases and V 5 bases, and 12 bases lay outside the gene matches. Germline CDR1 SGHVS, CDR2 FQNEAQ. CDR3 length: 16 residues. The chain's CDR3 is CASSPHSRGQVYGYTF. The CDR3, as DNA: TGTGCCAGCAGCCCTCACTCCAGGGGGCAGGTCTATGGCTACACCTTC. Full variable domain (rest looked up from reference TRBV7-8 and TRBJ1-2): GAGVSQSPRYKVAKRGQDVALRCDPISGHVSLFWYQQALGQGPEFLTYFQNEAQLDKSGLPSDRFFAERPEGSVSTLKIQRTQQEDSAVYLCASSPHSRGQVYGYTFGSGTRLTVV.

The chain links TRBV7-2 to TRBJ2-6; 7 positions match TRBD2. V was clipped by 3 bases and J by 1 base; unmatched bases: 0. This CDR3 region has 15 residues. Germline values: CDR1 SGHTA, CDR2 FQGNSA. The CDR3 nucleotides are TGTGCCAGCAGCTTCGGGGGGTCTGGGGCCAACGTCCTGACTTTC. Its translation is CASSFGGSGANVLTF.

The rearrangement uses TRBV27 and TRBJ1-2; a possible D gene is TRBD1 (5 bases). The CDR3 extends over 13 amino acids. V was clipped by 6 bases and J by 3 bases, with 11 bases between them. Germline CDR1 and CDR2: MNHEY and SMNVEV (reference sequence). The CDR3 loop is CASRVRVYYGYTF. For the CDR3, the DNA is TGTGCCAGCAGGGTCAGGGTCTACTATGGCTACACCTTC.

J is TRBJ1-2 and V is TRBV28; no clear D. CDR1 is MDHEN, CDR2 SYDVKM, per germline. The CDR3 runs to 14 residues. V was pared by 8 bases and J by 4 bases, with 17 bases between. In DNA, the CDR3 is TGTGCCAGCTTAAGAAGGCCCGCAGGCTATGGCTACACCTTC. It yields the protein CASLRRPAGYGYTF.

J is TRBJ2-5 and V is TRBV29-1, with 7 bases fitting TRBD2. This CDR3 has 14 amino acids. J gave up 1 base and V 3 bases, and 5 bases lay outside the gene matches. CDR1 SQVTM and CDR2 ANQGSEA come from the germline V gene. DNA for the CDR3: TGCAGCGTTGATTTGTCGGGGGGCCAAGAGACCCAGTACTTC. Protein sequence: CSVDLSGGQETQYF.

This clone has more than one count but fewer than ten. The chain is built from TRBV6-5 and TRBJ2-7, with 10 bases identical to TRBD1. CDR1 and CDR2 from the germline V gene are MNHEY and SVGAGI. With V trimmed by 7 bases and J by 7 bases, 7 bases remained unmatched. The length of the CDR3 is 13 residues. The CDR3 protein is CASNLDRGYEQYF. The CDR3 region has the DNA TGTGCCAGCAATCTGGACAGGGGGTATGAGCAGTACTTC.

Note on this clone: At one boundary the junction diverges from the germline segment, which might be a read error. V gene TRBV13 combines with J gene TRBJ1-2; 10 nucleotides match TRBD1. CDR1 is PRHDT, CDR2 FYEKMQ, per germline (reference sequence). This CDR3 region has 15 residues. In DNA form, the CDR3 reads TGTGCCAGCAGCCTAGGACAGGGGGGGTCCTATGGCTACACCTTC. It translates to CASSLGQGGSYGYTF.

The J gene is TRBJ2-3, the V gene TRBV19; the D gene is possibly TRBD2 (5 bases). V gave up 7 bases and J gave up 5 bases, with 19 bases separating them. The CDR3 is 15 amino acids. From germline, CDR1 is LNHDA and CDR2 SQIVND (reference sequence). The CDR3 nucleotides read TGTGCCAGTACCATGGTTGGGAGTGGAGTAGATACGCAGTATTTT. Its translation is CASTMVGSGVDTQYF.

The chain carries TRBV12-5 and TRBJ1-1; TRBD1 is a possible D gene (5 bases). The CDR3 is 14 amino acids. Germline V gene data show CDR1 as LGHNT and CDR2 as FRNRAP. V was trimmed by 5 bases and J by 3 bases, leaving 13 bases between them. The chain's CDR3 is CASGPREGDTEAFF. As DNA, the CDR3 is TGTGCTAGTGGTCCCAGGGAAGGGGACACTGAAGCTTTCTTT. The full variable domain, in which reference TRBV12-5 and TRBJ1-1 provide the parts outside the CDR3, is DARVTQTPRHKVTEMGQEVTMRCQPILGHNTVFWYRQTMMQGLELLAYFRNRAPLDDSGMPKDRFSAEMPDATLATLKIQPSEPRDSAVYFCASGPREGDTEAFFGQGTRLTVV.

The V and J genes are TRBV9 and TRBJ2-1, with 7 bases identical to TRBD2. Germline V CDR1 and CDR2: SGDLS, YYNGEE. J gave up 6 bases and V 4 bases, and 4 bases lay outside the gene matches. This CDR3 comprises 13 residues. As DNA, the CDR3 is TGTGCCAGCAGCCTTTGGACTAGCAATGAGCAGTTCTTC. It encodes CASSLWTSNEQFF.

J is TRBJ1-3 and V is TRBV4-1; a possible D gene is TRBD1 (5 bases). The CDR3 has 15 amino acids. The germline CDR1 and CDR2 sequences are MGHRA and YSYEKL. Trimming removed 3 bases at V and 1 base at J, with 10 bases between. CDR3 sequence reads: CASSHDRGSGNTIYF. In DNA, the CDR3 is TGCGCCAGCAGCCATGACAGAGGATCTGGAAACACCATATATTTT.

The chain links TRBV18 to TRBJ1-5, with D perhaps TRBD1 (5 bases). V was cut by 5 bases and J by 2 bases, with 16 bases left in between. This CDR3 region has 16 residues. The V gene's germline CDR1 is KGHSH and CDR2 LQKENI. The CDR3 DNA follows: TGTGCCAGCTCATTCTCAGGGCTGGTTGGCAATCAGCCCCAGCATTTT. Its translation is CASSFSGLVGNQPQHF.

The rearrangement links TRBV5-8 to TRBJ2-7; 8 positions agree with TRBD2. The germline V gene encodes CDR1 SGHTS and CDR2 YDEGEE. V lost 5 bases to trimming and J lost 4 bases; unmatched junction nucleotides: 8. This CDR3 has 14 amino acids. CDR3 nucleotide sequence: TGTGCCAGCAGGTGGCTAGCGGGCCTATACGAGCAGTACGTC. As protein: CASRWLAGLYEQYV.

The sample holds one count of this clone. V and J are TRBV4-3 and TRBJ2-3; D unresolved. V was cut by 0 bases and J by 3 bases, with 16 bases left in between. The CDR3 contains 17 residues. Germline assignment: CDR1 LGHNA and CDR2 YSLEER. CDR3 sequence (DNA): TGCGCCAGCAGCCAAGAGTGGGCTAACGAGTGGACAGATACGCAGTATTTT. This encodes CASSQEWANEWTDTQYF.

The chain employs TRBV4-1 and TRBJ2-1, with 11 bases lining up with TRBD2. V dropped 1 base and J dropped 8; count of bases not matched to a gene: 10. The CDR3 length is 17 residues. Germline V gene data show CDR1 as MGHRA and CDR2 as YSYEKL. Written as DNA, the CDR3 is TGCGCCAGCAGCCAAGTTATAGCTAGCGGGGGGAGGGATGAGCAGTTCTTC. The encoded protein is CASSQVIASGGRDEQFF.